This T cell receptor (beta chain) was recovered during a study of blood T cells in healthy people across ages (dated by TCRdb to about 2015). General notes on the study: In model experiments, roughly one uniquely barcoded TCR beta cDNA molecule per two T cells was captured by template switching. Age-related changes in TCR beta repertoire diversity were measured in the study by deep sequencing normalized with unique cDNA molecular identifiers. The donors were divided into four age groups: young (average about 15 years), middle-aged (approximately 41), aged (about 61) and long-lived (about 79). To avoid experimental bias, donors of different ages were randomly spread across the sequencing lanes. Using the same blood draw, the study looked at two additional independent replicas of 1 million unique cDNA reads for two donors, one aged 18 to 30 and the other aged 80 or older.

Donors were roughly 40 systemically healthy Caucasian individuals from Russia aged roughly 6 to 100 years. Ten milliliters of peripheral blood were drawn from each donor into EDTA-treated Vacutainer tubes. PBMCs were isolated by Ficoll-Paque density-gradient centrifugation, with at least 6 million obtained per sample. Trizol reagent was used to extract total RNA from PBMCs, with at least 5.5 micrograms per sample. For every donor, an aliquot of PBMCs went through flow cytometry to measure the percentages of naive CD45RAhigh/CD27high T cells. This clonotype was picked up many times. Its antigen specificity is not known. Base-call qualities are not available, and no considerably larger clone is one nucleotide away. Broad study findings and their caveats: The CMV infection status of donors was not known, potentially confounding age-related changes in expanded clonotypes. Bulk unsorted PBMC profiling prevented conclusive comparison of naive and antigen-experienced compartments. Compared with the aged group, the long-lived group had more naive CD4+ T cells, fewer expanded clones and increased TCR diversity, a pattern suggesting age selection. Estimates of total diversity based on one million sequenced T cells were regarded as lower bounds and as underestimates. Observed TCR beta diversity per million T cells fell roughly linearly with age, and a significant reduction was already apparent by age roughly 40. A strong correlation was found between observed TCR beta diversity and the percentage of naive T cells measured by flow cytometry.

Libraries were prepared through 5' RACE. The instrument given in TCRdb is Illumina HiSeq 2500. A second PCR of roughly 6 to 12 cycles was run with a J-beta primer mix and a sample-barcoded 5' primer. A unique molecular identifier was introduced onto each TCR beta cDNA molecule by a template-switch 5' adaptor carrying 12 random nucleotides. Each sample yielded at least 2.5 million CDR3-containing paired-end reads. All of the RNA was converted into first-strand cDNA using the Mint cDNA synthesis kit, with a TRBC-specific oligonucleotide serving as the primer. After uracil-DNA glycosylase treatment, a first 18-cycle PCR used universal primers M1SS and BC2_uni_R on all cDNA. Per the original workflow: For normalization, 1 million high-quality reads, each with a distinct molecular identifier, were randomly selected from each sample. Instead of being binned into consensus sequences, reads with shared molecular identifiers were discarded. MiTCR, run with a Q25 quality threshold and the strictest error-elimination algorithm, handled CDR3 identification, clonotype clustering and error correction. Lower-bound total TCR beta diversity was estimated with a nonparametric unseen species model using Euler transformation. TCRdb's own reprocessing of the public reads used fastp at Q25 and MiXCR and kept productive beta chains. Identical CDR3 protein sequences are pooled into one entry, listed with their most common genes and DNA. TCRdb, rather than the study authors, made the V and J calls. For this sample the table gives more than 1.4 million distinct CDR3 sequences, of which 40% to 50% were detected only once. The top ten clonotypes cover 7.9% of the sample.

V gives up 2 bases and J gives up 7 bases, and the segment between their germline ends measures 15 bases. The germline V gene specifies SGHTA as CDR1 and FQGNSA as CDR2. Inclusive of the bounding cysteine and phenylalanine, the CDR3 is 16 residues long. CDR3 DNA is the only sequence kept; it has 48 bases, read in frame from the first base. This sequence was found in a young woman in good health. The specimen was blood. Recombination linked TRBV7-2 to TRBJ1-6; D gene: possibly TRBD1, on 6 matching bases. Read as DNA, the sequence is TGTGCCAGCAGCTTAATGGGGGGGCTTATCAATTCACCCCTCCACTTT. Translated, this gives CASSLMGGLINSPLHF.